Listed here are 23 T cell receptor beta chains from one sample, sequenced in a study of blood T cell repertoires in COVID-19 (dated by TCRdb to the early 2020s). The library was prepared using the immunoSEQ multiplex PCR assay. Drawn from immuneACCESS, this table holds only the in-frame rearrangements with V and J called that TCRdb kept. Clones are partly lost; checked studies trace under half to an unresolved V gene and leave the rest unexplained. The table for this sample lists under 300,000 clones; 88% of them were counted only once. The top ten constitute about 1% of the sample. Sequencing was carried out using peripheral blood. The source of these receptors is a woman in her thirties or forties who had recovered from COVID-19.

The chain is built from TRBV7-3 and TRBJ2-7, with 10 positions matching TRBD1. Germline CDR1 and CDR2: SGHTA and FQGTGA. Germline trimming cut 2 bases from V and 3 bases from J; bases unmatched to any gene: 4. This CDR3 has 15 residues. The CDR3, as DNA: TGTGCCAGCAGCTTAGGGGGGACAGGGGTCTACGAGCAGTACTTC. Translation: CASSLGGTGVYEQYF.

V is TRBV7-9 and J is TRBJ1-2; D is uncertain. The V gene lost 5 bases and the J gene lost 4 bases, with 8 bases spanning the gap. The germline CDR1 and CDR2 sequences are SEHNR and FQNEAQ (reference sequence). CDR3 length: 12 residues. CDR3 sequence: CASSPDIYGYTF. Written as DNA, the CDR3 is TGTGCCAGCAGCCCCGACATCTATGGCTACACCTTC.

This clone was seen only a few times. CDR3 amino acids: CASSKGTSGGREQYF. In DNA, the CDR3 is TGTGCCAGCAGCAAAGGGACTAGCGGAGGGCGGGAGCAGTACTTC. The gene calls are TRBV5-6 and TRBJ2-7; the match to TRBD2 covers 11 bases. V dropped 4 bases and J dropped 7; count of bases not matched to a gene: 10. The germline gives CDR1 SGHDT, CDR2 YYEEEE. This CDR3 has 15 residues. The complete variable domain, with remaining parts taken from reference TRBV5-6 and TRBJ2-7, reads DAGVTQSPTHLIKTRGQQVTLRCSPKSGHDTVSWYQQALGQGPQFIFQYYEEEERQRGNFPDRFSGHQFPNYSSELNVNALLLGDSALYLCASSKGTSGGREQYFGPGTRLTVT.

The rearrangement links TRBV7-9 to TRBJ1-2; D not resolved. V lost 3 bases to trimming and J lost 5 bases, with 16 bases between them. The CDR3 has 15 amino acids. CDR1 and CDR2 from the germline V gene are SEHNR and FQNEAQ (reference sequence). CDR3 DNA sequence: TGTGCCAGCAGCTTGGGTGATACTAGACCGTATGGCTACACCTTC. Residues: CASSLGDTRPYGYTF.

The chain is built from TRBV2 and TRBJ2-7; possibly TRBD1 for D (6 bases). CDR1 and CDR2 (germline): SNHLY, FYNNEI. V lost 5 bases and J lost 11, with 16 bases in between. This CDR3 comprises 12 residues. CDR3 region: CASSPNGDTEYV. The CDR3 nucleotides read TGTGCCAGCAGTCCCAACGGGGACACCGAGTACGTC.

V gene TRBV24-1 combines with J gene TRBJ2-3, with no clear D. Germline CDR1 is KGHDR and CDR2 is SFDVKD. Trimming cost V 1 base and J 7 bases, with 8 bases left between them. CDR3 size: 13 residues. Here the CDR3 reads CATSDFPVHTQYF. As DNA, the CDR3 is TGTGCCACCAGTGATTTCCCGGTGCATACGCAGTATTTT.

This rearrangement joins TRBV7-9 to TRBJ2-2; D perhaps matches TRBD2 (5 bases). CDR1 and CDR2 from the germline V gene are SEHNR and FQNEAQ (reference sequence). Trimming removed 1 base at V and 1 base at J, with 13 bases between. The CDR3 length is 17 residues. The CDR3 reads CASSLVLLALNTGELFF. In nucleotides, the CDR3 is TGTGCCAGCAGCTTAGTGTTGCTAGCCCTGAACACCGGGGAGCTGTTTTTT. Full variable domain (outside the CDR3, taken from reference TRBV7-9 and TRBJ2-2): DTGVSQNPRHKITKRGQNVTFRCDPISEHNRLYWYRQTLGQGPEFLTYFQNEAQLEKSRLLSDRFSAERPKGSFSTLEIQRTEQGDSAMYLCASSLVLLALNTGELFFGEGSRLTVL.

The sample holds one count of this clone. The V call is TRBV27, the J call TRBJ2-1; TRBD2 agrees at 9 bases. Trimming removed 10 bases from V and 5 bases from J; junction bases left unmatched: 12. This CDR3 contains 15 residues. Per germline, CDR1 MNHEY and CDR2 SMNVEV (reference sequence). CDR3 in DNA: TGTGCCACCCAAACCGGGACTAGCCGACACAATGAGCAGTTCTTC. Amino acids: CATQTGTSRHNEQFF.

The chain carries TRBV2 and TRBJ1-4, with D unresolved. The V gene lost 7 bases and the J gene lost 6 bases, with 9 bases spanning the gap. The CDR3 loop spans 12 amino acids. Germline lookup yields CDR1 SNHLY and CDR2 FYNNEI. The CDR3: CASMGRHEKLFF. CDR3 DNA sequence: TGTGCCAGCATGGGCCGGCATGAAAAACTGTTTTTT.

The rearrangement links TRBV7-2 to TRBJ2-7; TRBD1 agrees at 11 bases. After removal of 6 bases from V and 0 bases from J, the junction contained 10 bases not matched to a gene. The V gene's germline CDR1 is SGHTA and CDR2 FQGNSA. The CDR3 loop spans 17 amino acids. CDR3 residues: CASRRTGGFINSYEQYF. The CDR3 DNA reads as TGTGCCAGCAGAAGGACAGGGGGCTTTATAAACTCCTACGAGCAGTACTTC.

V gene TRBV9 combines with J gene TRBJ1-3, with a weak D call TRBD1 (6 bases). Germline loops: CDR1 SGDLS, CDR2 YYNGEE. Trimming left V 1 base short and J 1 base short, with 12 bases between. This CDR3 contains 16 residues. CDR3 protein: CASSVIPQGSGNTIYF. CDR3 nucleotide sequence: TGTGCCAGCAGCGTAATACCCCAGGGGTCTGGAAACACCATATATTTT.

For this clone: Different DNA sequences within this sample yield the same CDR3. This chain joins TRBV10-3 and TRBJ2-5, with a weak D call TRBD2 (5 bases). CDR1 is ENHRY, CDR2 SYGVKD, per germline. V dropped 3 bases and J dropped 5 bases, with 13 bases sitting between them. CDR3 length: 14 amino acids. DNA of the CDR3: TGTGCCATCAGTGACGGAACCCGCGGGGAGACCCAGTACTTC. Translating it yields CAISDGTRGETQYF.

This rearrangement joins TRBV6-5 to TRBJ2-7, with D hard to call. The CDR3 is made up of 12 amino acids. With 6 bases removed from V and 7 bases from J, the gap between germline ends came to 13 bases. CDR1 MNHEY and CDR2 SVGAGI come from the germline V gene. CDR3 sequence (DNA): TGTGCCAGCAGAGCCCCCCGAACGGAGCAGTACTTC. This codes for CASRAPRTEQYF.

The chain employs TRBV2 and TRBJ2-7, with D possibly being TRBD2 (5 bases). V dropped 9 bases and J dropped 9 bases, with 24 bases sitting between them. In germline, CDR1 is SNHLY, CDR2 FYNNEI. CDR3 size: 14 residues. The CDR3 DNA follows: TGTGCCAGGGAGAATTCCGACCGGGGAATCGGGCAGTACTTC. Translated: CARENSDRGIGQYF.

The chain couples TRBV30 to TRBJ2-5; 16 nucleotides line up with TRBD2. J lost 4 bases, V lost 5 bases, and 16 bases had no gene match. Germline CDR1 is GTSNPN and CDR2 is SVGIG (reference sequence). This CDR3 is built from 19 residues. This CDR3 is CAWQGGTSGRALWGETQYF. The CDR3 bases are TGTGCCTGGCAAGGCGGGACTAGCGGGAGGGCCCTCTGGGGAGAGACCCAGTACTTC.

V is TRBV10-3 and J is TRBJ1-1, with unresolved D. Trimming removed 4 bases at V and 3 bases at J, with 12 bases between. The CDR3 extends over 14 amino acids. In germline, CDR1 is ENHRY, CDR2 SYGVKD. Here the CDR3 DNA reads TGTGCCATCAGTGTCCGGGAGAGGGACACTGAAGCTTTCTTT. Translation: CAISVRERDTEAFF.

The rearrangement links TRBV27 to TRBJ1-4; TRBD1 matches 9 bases. With V trimmed by 5 bases and J by 7 bases, 11 bases remained unmatched. Germline-derived CDR1 and CDR2 are MNHEY and SMNVEV (reference sequence). The CDR3 spans 16 residues. CDR3 amino acids: CASSPGQGLLGEKLFF. As DNA, the CDR3 is TGTGCCAGCAGTCCTGGACAGGGGTTGTTGGGTGAAAAACTGTTTTTT.

The genes are TRBV27 and TRBJ2-2, with no clear D. The CDR3 extends over 12 amino acids. V lost 4 bases and J lost 6, with 6 bases in between. Germline CDR1 reads MNHEY; CDR2 reads SMNVEV (reference sequence). CDR3 region: CASSSDSGELFF. For the CDR3, the DNA is TGTGCCAGCAGTTCCGACTCCGGGGAGCTGTTTTTT.

This chain links TRBV2 with TRBJ1-1; D is undetermined. Germline V gene data show CDR1 as SNHLY and CDR2 as FYNNEI. V was pared by 8 bases and J by 0 bases, with 10 bases between. The CDR3 loop spans 13 amino acids. The CDR3 spells CASCVSMNTEAFF. CDR3 in DNA: TGTGCCAGCTGCGTGTCGATGAACACTGAAGCTTTCTTT. The full variable domain, rest sourced from reference TRBV2 and TRBJ1-1, is EPEVTQTPSHQVTQMGQEVILRCVPISNHLYFYWYRQILGQKVEFLVSFYNNEISEKSEIFDDQFSVERPDGSNFTLKIRSTKLEDSAMYFCASCVSMNTEAFFGQGTRLTVV.

The CDR3 loop is CASSAPPGQADGYGYTF. The CDR3 DNA reads as TGTGCCAGCAGCGCACCCCCGGGACAGGCCGATGGCTATGGCTACACCTTC. The rearrangement joins TRBV9 to TRBJ1-2; 8 bases are a match to TRBD1. From germline, CDR1 is SGDLS and CDR2 YYNGEE. The CDR3 has 17 residues. The trim removed 3 bases at V and 4 bases at J, leaving 14 bases unmatched.

The chain uses TRBV4-2 and TRBJ2-1; 8 bases are shared with TRBD2. The CDR3 totals 16 residues. V lost 0 bases and J lost 6; bases outside the gene matches: 7. Germline V gene lookup returns CDR1 LGHNA and CDR2 YNFKEQ. CDR3 DNA: TGTGCCAGCAGCCAAGAGGGGACTAGATGGGGCAATGAGCAGTTCTTC. Its translation is CASSQEGTRWGNEQFF.

The chain joins TRBV5-1 to TRBJ2-2; D is ambiguous. The CDR3 loop spans 13 amino acids. Trimming shortened V by 4 bases and J by 7 bases, and 11 bases separated the two germline ends. Germline lookup yields CDR1 SGHRS and CDR2 YFSETQ. DNA of the CDR3: TGCGCCAGCAGCCCCCGGAGTGTCGGGGAGCTGTTTTTT. Translated, it gives CASSPRSVGELFF.

The genes are TRBV5-1 and TRBJ2-5; the match to TRBD2 covers 9 bases. Germline CDR1 reads SGHRS; CDR2 reads YFSETQ. The CDR3 runs to 15 residues. V was clipped by 0 bases and J by 9 bases; unmatched bases: 9. The CDR3 loop is CASSLELAGGGAQYF. CDR3 sequence (DNA): TGCGCCAGCAGCTTGGAACTAGCGGGCGGGGGGGCCCAGTACTTC.